This is a list of T cell receptor beta chains from one sample in a study of blood T cells in healthy people across ages. MiXCR, run by TCRdb on the 5' RACE reads, gives a single entry per CDR3 protein. Of about 1.5 million distinct CDR3 sequences in the sample, approximately 40% are singletons; the top ten hold less than 8%. Sequencing used blood. The receptors stem from a woman aged 18-29 years in good health. CDR3s include the opening cysteine and the closing phenylalanine or tryptophan. D genes are given only for firm matches. Clone size is stated in some rows and not others, as once, few, many or a class when expanded.

>-|-|TRBV20-1|TRBJ1-2
CSAIPGTKGGYTF
TGCAGTGCTATCCCCGGGACAAAAGGGGGCTACACCTTC
>-|-|TRBV20-1|TRBJ2-3
CSALPGTDTQYF
TGCAGTGCTCTCCCAGGGACAGATACGCAGTATTTT
>once|TRBD2|TRBV18|TRBJ2-1
CASSPHLGGELHEQFF
TGTGCCAGCTCACCACACCTGGGGGGGGAGTTGCATGAGCAGTTCTTC
>few|-|TRBV6-2/TRBV6-3|TRBJ2-3
CASSPGTGGYSSTDTQYF
TGTGCCAGCAGTCCCGGAACAGGTGGATACTCTAGCACAGATACGCAGTATTTT
>-|TRBD2|TRBV5-1|TRBJ2-5
CASSPGLADQETPYF
TGCGCCAGCAGCCCCGGACTAGCGGACCAAGAGACCCCGTACTTC
>-|-|TRBV12-3/TRBV12-4|TRBJ1-2
CASSGMRRYGYTF
TGTGCCAGCAGTGGAATGAGGAGGTATGGCTACACCTTC
>-|-|TRBV6-6|TRBJ2-7
CASLSGAGLGAYEQYF
TGTGCCAGCCTTTCGGGCGCCGGGCTCGGGGCTTACGAGCAGTACTTC
>-|-|TRBV30|TRBJ1-2
CAWSVSEEQPYGYTF
TGTGCCTGGAGTGTCAGTGAGGAACAGCCATATGGCTACACCTTC
>once|-|TRBV30|TRBJ1-1
CAWSSPHSYVLNTEAFF
TGTGCCTGGAGTTCCCCACACAGCTATGTCTTGAACACTGAAGCTTTCTTT
>few|-|TRBV25-1|TRBJ2-7
CASSVGRSVDEQYF
TGTGCCAGCAGTGTGGGACGCTCGGTCGACGAGCAGTACTTC
>few|TRBD1|TRBV7-2|TRBJ1-6
CASSYRSGQGYSPLHF
TGTGCCAGCAGCTACCGGAGCGGACAGGGTTATTCACCCCTCCACTTT
>once|-|TRBV20-1|TRBJ2-1
CSARGSAADLYNEQFF
TGCAGTGCTAGAGGCTCTGCGGCGGATTTATACAATGAGCAGTTCTTC
>-|-|TRBV5-1|TRBJ1-3
CASSLADSGNTIYF
TGCGCCAGCAGCTTGGCAGACTCTGGAAACACCATATATTTT
>-|-|TRBV7-3|TRBJ2-3
CASKFVGTDTQYF
TGTGCCAGCAAATTCGTAGGCACAGATACGCAGTATTTT
>-|-|TRBV27|TRBJ2-5
CASSDPAGLKTQYF
TGTGCCAGCAGTGACCCCGCAGGGCTGAAGACCCAGTACTTC